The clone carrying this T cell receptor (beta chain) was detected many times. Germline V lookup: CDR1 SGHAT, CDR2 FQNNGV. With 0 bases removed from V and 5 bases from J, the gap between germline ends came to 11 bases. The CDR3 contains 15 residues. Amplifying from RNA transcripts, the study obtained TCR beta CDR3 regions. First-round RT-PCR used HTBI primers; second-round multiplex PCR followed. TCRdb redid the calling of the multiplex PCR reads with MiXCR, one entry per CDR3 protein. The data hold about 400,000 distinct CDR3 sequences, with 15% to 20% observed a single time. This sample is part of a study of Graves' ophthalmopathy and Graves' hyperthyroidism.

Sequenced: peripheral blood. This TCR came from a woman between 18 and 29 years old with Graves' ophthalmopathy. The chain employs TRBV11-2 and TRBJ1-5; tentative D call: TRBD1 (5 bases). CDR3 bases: TGTGCCAGCAGCTTAGACAGGGCAACTTATCAGCCCCAGCATTTT. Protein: CASSLDRATYQPQHF.